The TCR beta chain under discussion was sequenced for a study of shared clonotypes between healthy human individuals. CDR1 SQVTM and CDR2 ANQGSEA come from the germline V gene. The V end lost 5 bases, the J end lost 5 bases, and 12 bases lay between the germline ends. This CDR3 comprises 12 residues. In the naive CD8 group, cells lacked CD45RO and were positively selected for CCR7, so terminally differentiated effector memory CD45RA+ cells were left out. Sequencing used immunoSEQ multiplex PCR; TCRdb keeps in-frame clones, though not all of them. The sample records about 580,000 clones, roughly 98% being singletons.

The chain uses TRBV29-1 and TRBJ1-1, with D hard to call. This TCR derives from a man aged 30 to 45 in good health. The sequencing sample was made of naive CD8+ T cells sorted from blood. The CDR3, as DNA: TGCAGCGTTCCCCGGACCCAAACTGAAGCTTTCTTT. This codes for CSVPRTQTEAFF.